A selection of T cell receptor beta chains follows, all from one sample in a study of T-cell reconstitution after alpha-beta-depleted transplantation in children. From the PCR reads, TCRdb called clonotypes with MiXCR, one entry per CDR3 protein. The sample records almost 400,000 distinct CDR3 sequences, roughly 20% being singletons. The starting material was PBMCs from the stem cell graft donor, obtained from the stem cell graft. These receptors came from a human donor who donated a stem cell graft to a child with acute myeloid leukemia. Each CDR3 is given with its conserved first and last residue. The order of the fields is D gene, clone size, J gene, V gene, CDR3 protein, CDR3 DNA. The D gene is left open where the match is weak. Only some rows state a clone size, as once, few, many or a class for expanded clones.

d_gene: TRBD2; abundance: -; j_gene: TRBJ2-7; v_gene: TRBV7-8; CDR3aa: CASSPLSGSSEQYF; CDR3nt: TGTGCCAGCAGCCCCCTTAGCGGGAGCAGCGAGCAGTACTTC
d_gene: TRBD1; abundance: -; j_gene: TRBJ2-7; v_gene: TRBV29-1; CDR3aa: CSVQGRGPLEQYF; CDR3nt: TGCAGCGTTCAGGGCAGGGGGCCCCTCGAGCAGTACTTC
d_gene: TRBD2; abundance: few; j_gene: TRBJ2-7; v_gene: TRBV6-5; CDR3aa: CASSLSGTKSEQYF; CDR3nt: TGTGCCAGCAGTTTGTCCGGGACTAAGAGCGAGCAGTACTTC
d_gene: -; abundance: -; j_gene: TRBJ2-3; v_gene: TRBV15; CDR3aa: CATSRRATSTDTQYF; CDR3nt: TGTGCCACCAGCAGGAGGGCCACTAGCACAGATACGCAGTATTTT
d_gene: TRBD1; abundance: -; j_gene: TRBJ2-5; v_gene: TRBV12-3/TRBV12-4; CDR3aa: CASRRDRGRETQYF; CDR3nt: TGTGCCAGCAGAAGGGACAGGGGGCGGGAGACCCAGTACTTC
d_gene: TRBD2; abundance: -; j_gene: TRBJ2-1; v_gene: TRBV27; CDR3aa: CASRKTSGSSYNEQFF; CDR3nt: TGTGCCAGCAGGAAGACTAGCGGGAGCTCCTACAATGAGCAGTTCTTC
d_gene: -; abundance: many; j_gene: TRBJ2-7; v_gene: TRBV20-1; CDR3aa: CSAQGPFTDEQYF; CDR3nt: TGCAGTGCGCAGGGACCCTTTACCGACGAGCAGTACTTC
d_gene: -; abundance: few; j_gene: TRBJ2-7; v_gene: TRBV29-1; CDR3aa: CSARVLSYEQYF; CDR3nt: TGCAGCGCCCGGGTGCTCTCCTACGAGCAGTACTTC
d_gene: TRBD1; abundance: many; j_gene: TRBJ2-7; v_gene: TRBV20-1; CDR3aa: CSARGFGQGYEQYF; CDR3nt: TGCAGTGCTAGAGGGTTTGGACAGGGCTACGAGCAGTACTTC
d_gene: -; abundance: many; j_gene: TRBJ2-7; v_gene: TRBV20-1; CDR3aa: CSARQGPHEQYF; CDR3nt: TGCAGTGCTAGACAGGGCCCCCACGAGCAGTACTTC
d_gene: -; abundance: -; j_gene: TRBJ1-2; v_gene: TRBV11-2; CDR3aa: CASRGANYGYTF; CDR3nt: TGTGCCAGCAGAGGAGCTAACTATGGCTACACCTTC
d_gene: -; abundance: -; j_gene: TRBJ2-2; v_gene: TRBV9; CDR3aa: CASSVGRGLGTGELFF; CDR3nt: TGTGCCAGCAGCGTAGGGCGGGGGCTCGGCACCGGGGAGCTGTTTTTT
d_gene: -; abundance: once; j_gene: TRBJ2-7; v_gene: TRBV20-1; CDR3aa: CSASRESFSYEQYF; CDR3nt: TGCAGTGCTAGTAGGGAAAGTTTCTCCTACGAGCAGTACTTC
d_gene: -; abundance: -; j_gene: TRBJ2-7; v_gene: TRBV18; CDR3aa: CASSPFAGPSYEQYF; CDR3nt: TGTGCCAGCTCACCCTTCGCGGGACCGTCCTACGAGCAGTACTTC
d_gene: -; abundance: few; j_gene: TRBJ1-5; v_gene: TRBV20-1; CDR3aa: CSAREGSRANQPQHF; CDR3nt: TGCAGTGCTAGAGAGGGGAGTAGGGCCAATCAGCCCCAGCATTTT
d_gene: -; abundance: few; j_gene: TRBJ2-2; v_gene: TRBV10-3; CDR3aa: CAISESSLAGNTGELFF; CDR3nt: TGTGCCATCAGTGAGTCGAGCCTAGCCGGGAACACCGGGGAGCTGTTTTTT
d_gene: -; abundance: -; j_gene: TRBJ2-5; v_gene: TRBV5-1; CDR3aa: CASSLGTSMMETQYF; CDR3nt: TGCGCCAGCAGCTTGGGGACTTCTATGATGGAGACCCAGTACTTC
d_gene: TRBD1; abundance: -; j_gene: TRBJ1-1; v_gene: TRBV29-1; CDR3aa: CSVPIQGPNTEAFF; CDR3nt: TGCAGCGTTCCTATACAGGGGCCGAACACTGAAGCTTTCTTT
d_gene: TRBD2; abundance: many; j_gene: TRBJ2-3; v_gene: TRBV20-1; CDR3aa: CSAETSGRENTQYF; CDR3nt: TGCAGTGCTGAGACTAGCGGGAGAGAAAATACGCAGTATTTT
d_gene: -; abundance: many; j_gene: TRBJ2-7; v_gene: TRBV12-3/TRBV12-4; CDR3aa: CASSLDRTYEQYF; CDR3nt: TGTGCCAGCAGTTTGGACAGAACCTACGAGCAGTACTTC
d_gene: -; abundance: -; j_gene: TRBJ2-5; v_gene: TRBV27; CDR3aa: CASSLTPSETQYF; CDR3nt: TGTGCCAGCAGTTTAACACCTAGCGAGACCCAGTACTTC
d_gene: -; abundance: many; j_gene: TRBJ2-1; v_gene: TRBV4-1; CDR3aa: CASSQEWGEQFF; CDR3nt: TGCGCCAGCAGCCAAGAATGGGGGGAGCAGTTCTTC
d_gene: TRBD2; abundance: -; j_gene: TRBJ2-2; v_gene: TRBV10-2; CDR3aa: CASSDTGRGLAGTANTGELFF; CDR3nt: TGCGCCAGCAGTGATACTGGAAGAGGACTAGCGGGGACCGCGAACACCGGGGAGCTGTTTTTT
d_gene: -; abundance: -; j_gene: TRBJ2-7; v_gene: TRBV30; CDR3aa: CAWSGQEQKEITYEQYF; CDR3nt: TGTGCCTGGAGTGGACAGGAACAGAAGGAGATAACCTACGAGCAGTACTTC
d_gene: TRBD2; abundance: many; j_gene: TRBJ2-7; v_gene: TRBV20-1; CDR3aa: CSAPGLARHEQYF; CDR3nt: TGCAGTGCTCCTGGACTAGCTAGGCACGAGCAGTACTTC
d_gene: -; abundance: many; j_gene: TRBJ2-1; v_gene: TRBV25-1; CDR3aa: CASSESGKEGVFNEQFF; CDR3nt: TGTGCCAGCAGTGAATCGGGAAAAGAAGGGGTTTTTAATGAGCAGTTCTTC
d_gene: -; abundance: -; j_gene: TRBJ2-5; v_gene: TRBV11-1; CDR3aa: CAVDNFETQYF; CDR3nt: TGTGCCGTAGACAATTTCGAGACCCAGTACTTC
d_gene: -; abundance: few; j_gene: TRBJ2-7; v_gene: TRBV25-1; CDR3aa: CASSDHESPGDEQYF; CDR3nt: TGTGCCAGCAGTGATCACGAGTCCCCCGGGGACGAGCAGTACTTC
d_gene: TRBD2; abundance: -; j_gene: TRBJ2-3; v_gene: TRBV5-1; CDR3aa: CASSLVGLAGVTDTQYF; CDR3nt: TGCGCCAGCAGCTTGGTAGGACTAGCGGGAGTAACAGATACGCAGTATTTT
d_gene: -; abundance: -; j_gene: TRBJ2-7; v_gene: TRBV29-1; CDR3aa: CSGGDPLGYEQYF; CDR3nt: TGCAGCGGGGGGGACCCCTTGGGTTACGAGCAGTACTTC
d_gene: -; abundance: -; j_gene: TRBJ1-5; v_gene: TRBV12-3/TRBV12-4; CDR3aa: CASSLGGAHHSNQPQHF; CDR3nt: TGTGCCAGCAGTTTAGGTGGTGCCCACCATAGCAATCAGCCCCAGCATTTT
d_gene: TRBD2; abundance: few; j_gene: TRBJ2-3; v_gene: TRBV5-1; CDR3aa: CASSPGLAGYTDTQYF; CDR3nt: TGCGCCAGCAGCCCCGGACTAGCGGGTTACACAGATACGCAGTATTTT
d_gene: -; abundance: few; j_gene: TRBJ2-1; v_gene: TRBV5-5; CDR3aa: CASSLLVASNNEQFF; CDR3nt: TGTGCCAGCAGCTTGTTGGTAGCGAGTAACAATGAGCAGTTCTTC
d_gene: TRBD2; abundance: many; j_gene: TRBJ2-1; v_gene: TRBV4-2; CDR3aa: CASSPRASGSYEQFF; CDR3nt: TGTGCCAGCAGCCCCCGGGCTAGCGGGAGTTATGAGCAGTTCTTC
d_gene: TRBD2; abundance: few; j_gene: TRBJ2-5; v_gene: TRBV28; CDR3aa: CASSDPGLAGEETQYF; CDR3nt: TGTGCCAGCAGTGATCCGGGACTAGCGGGAGAAGAGACCCAGTACTTC